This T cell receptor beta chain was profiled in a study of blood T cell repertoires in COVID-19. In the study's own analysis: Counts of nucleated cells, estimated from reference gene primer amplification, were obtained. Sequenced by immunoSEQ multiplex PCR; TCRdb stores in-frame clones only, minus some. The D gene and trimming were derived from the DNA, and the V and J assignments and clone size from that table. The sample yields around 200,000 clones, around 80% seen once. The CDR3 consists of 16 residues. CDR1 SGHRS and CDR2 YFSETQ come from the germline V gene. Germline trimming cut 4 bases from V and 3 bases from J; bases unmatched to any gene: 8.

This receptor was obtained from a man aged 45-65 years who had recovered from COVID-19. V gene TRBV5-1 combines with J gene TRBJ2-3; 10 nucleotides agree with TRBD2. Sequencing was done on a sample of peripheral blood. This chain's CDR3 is CASSILSGRVTDTQYF. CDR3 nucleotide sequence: TGCGCCAGCAGCATACTCAGCGGGAGGGTAACAGATACGCAGTATTTT.